This T cell receptor (beta chain) was recorded in a study of T cells in women clearing cervical HPV infection. Whole-study context: Cases: HPV16-related CIN3 or worse on histology, a couple of invasive cancers.

In the case of this clone: The CDR3 extends 3 residues past the end of the read, so its final part is completed from the germline J gene.

Here immunoSEQ multiplex PCR was the method, and the copy in TCRdb shows in-frame clones only, minus some. The sample totals 40,000 or so clones. Germline V gives CDR1 GTSNPN, CDR2 SVGIG (reference sequence). The CDR3 runs 16 residues. The specimen sequenced was blood buffy coat. V and J are TRBV30 and TRBJ1-4; a possible D gene is TRBD1 (5 bases). The source is a woman aged 18 to 69 with a cervical HPV16 infection that either progressed to CIN3+ or cleared (not recorded which). The sequenced CDR3 bases are TGTGCCTGGAGTGTAGGTAGGGGTACTGGGGCCAACGTA. Protein: CAWSVGRGTGANV. The whole CDR3 protein reads CAWSVGRGTGANVLFF.